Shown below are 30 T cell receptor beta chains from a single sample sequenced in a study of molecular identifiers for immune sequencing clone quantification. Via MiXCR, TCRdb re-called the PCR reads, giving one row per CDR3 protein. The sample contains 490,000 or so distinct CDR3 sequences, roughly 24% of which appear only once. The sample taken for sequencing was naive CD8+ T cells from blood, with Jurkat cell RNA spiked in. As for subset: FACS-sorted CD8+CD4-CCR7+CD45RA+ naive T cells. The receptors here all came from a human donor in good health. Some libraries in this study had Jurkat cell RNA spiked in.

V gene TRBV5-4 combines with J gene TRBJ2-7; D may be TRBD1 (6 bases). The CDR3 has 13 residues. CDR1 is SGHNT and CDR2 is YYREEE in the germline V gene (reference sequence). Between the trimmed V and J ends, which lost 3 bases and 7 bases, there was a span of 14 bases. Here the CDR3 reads CASSSDRPGEQYF. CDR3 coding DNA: TGTGCCAGCAGCTCCGACAGGCCGGGTGAGCAGTACTTC.

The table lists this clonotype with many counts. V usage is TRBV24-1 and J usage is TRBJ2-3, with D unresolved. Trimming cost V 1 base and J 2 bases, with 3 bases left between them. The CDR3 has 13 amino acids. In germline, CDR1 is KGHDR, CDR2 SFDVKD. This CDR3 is CATSDFHTDTQYF. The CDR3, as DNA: TGTGCCACCAGTGATTTCCACACAGATACGCAGTATTTT.

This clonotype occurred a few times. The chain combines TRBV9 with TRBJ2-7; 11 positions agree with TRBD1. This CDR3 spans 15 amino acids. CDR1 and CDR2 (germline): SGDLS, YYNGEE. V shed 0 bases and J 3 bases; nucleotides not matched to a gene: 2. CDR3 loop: CASSVEGTGGYEQYF. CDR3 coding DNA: TGTGCCAGCAGCGTAGAAGGGACAGGGGGCTACGAGCAGTACTTC. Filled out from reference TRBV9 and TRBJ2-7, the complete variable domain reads DSGVTQTPKHLITATGQRVTLRCSPRSGDLSVYWYQQSLDQGLQFLIQYYNGEERAKGNILERFSAQQFPDLHSELNLSSLELGDSALYFCASSVEGTGGYEQYFGPGTRLTVT.

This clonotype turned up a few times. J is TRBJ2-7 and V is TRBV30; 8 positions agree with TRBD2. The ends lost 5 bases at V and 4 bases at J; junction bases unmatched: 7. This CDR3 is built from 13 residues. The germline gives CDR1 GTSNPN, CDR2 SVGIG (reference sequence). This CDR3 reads CAWEPTGGYEQYF. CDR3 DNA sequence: TGTGCCTGGGAGCCGACGGGAGGGTACGAGCAGTACTTC.

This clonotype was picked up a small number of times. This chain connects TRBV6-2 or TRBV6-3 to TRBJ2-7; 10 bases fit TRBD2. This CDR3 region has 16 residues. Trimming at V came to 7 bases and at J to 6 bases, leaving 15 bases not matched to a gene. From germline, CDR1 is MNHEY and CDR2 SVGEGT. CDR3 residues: CASTGTSVGWIPEQYF. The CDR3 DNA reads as TGTGCCAGCACGGGGACTAGCGTCGGTTGGATACCCGAGCAGTACTTC.

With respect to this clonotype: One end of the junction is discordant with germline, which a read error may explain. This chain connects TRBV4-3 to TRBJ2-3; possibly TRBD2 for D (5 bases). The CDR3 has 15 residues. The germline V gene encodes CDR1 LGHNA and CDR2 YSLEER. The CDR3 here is CASSQVAGRGDTPYF. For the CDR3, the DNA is TGCGCCAGCAGCCAAGTGGCGGGCCGGGGAGATACGCCGTATTTT.

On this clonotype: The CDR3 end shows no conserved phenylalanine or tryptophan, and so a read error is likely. The CDR3 here is CASSQSGTGGTGELFI. CDR3 bases: TGCGCCAGCAGCCAAAGCGGGACAGGGGGGACCGGGGAGCTGTTTATT. The rearrangement joins TRBV5-3 to TRBJ2-2, with 11 bases matching TRBD1. TRBV5-3 is flagged as an ORF with uncertain function. This CDR3 spans 16 amino acids.

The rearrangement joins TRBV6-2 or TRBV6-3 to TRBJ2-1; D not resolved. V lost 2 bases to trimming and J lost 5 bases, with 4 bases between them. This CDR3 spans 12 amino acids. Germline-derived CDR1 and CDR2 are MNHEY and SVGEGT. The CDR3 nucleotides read TGTGCCAGCAGTTACGGGGACAATGAGCAGTTCTTC. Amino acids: CASSYGDNEQFF.

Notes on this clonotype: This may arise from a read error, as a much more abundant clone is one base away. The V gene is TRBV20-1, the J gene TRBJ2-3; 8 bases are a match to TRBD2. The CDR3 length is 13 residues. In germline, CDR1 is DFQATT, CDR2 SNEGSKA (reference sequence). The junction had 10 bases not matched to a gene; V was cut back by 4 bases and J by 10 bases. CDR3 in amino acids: CSATPLAVDPQYF. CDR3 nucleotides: TGCAGTGCTACGCCACTAGCGGTTGATCCGCAGTATTTT.

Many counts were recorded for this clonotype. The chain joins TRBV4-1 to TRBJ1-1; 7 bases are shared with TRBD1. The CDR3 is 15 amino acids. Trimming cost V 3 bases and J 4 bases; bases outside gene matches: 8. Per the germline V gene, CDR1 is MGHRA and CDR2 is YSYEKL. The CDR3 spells CASSHATGDGTEAFF. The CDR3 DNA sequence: TGCGCCAGCAGCCACGCAACAGGGGACGGCACTGAAGCTTTCTTT.

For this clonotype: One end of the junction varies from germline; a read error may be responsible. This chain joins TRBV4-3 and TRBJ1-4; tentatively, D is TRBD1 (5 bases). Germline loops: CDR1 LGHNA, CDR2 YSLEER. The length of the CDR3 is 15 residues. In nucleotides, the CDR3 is TGCGTCAGCAGCCAAGATTCCAGCCCAGGGGAAAAACTGTTTTTT. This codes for CVSSQDSSPGEKLFF.

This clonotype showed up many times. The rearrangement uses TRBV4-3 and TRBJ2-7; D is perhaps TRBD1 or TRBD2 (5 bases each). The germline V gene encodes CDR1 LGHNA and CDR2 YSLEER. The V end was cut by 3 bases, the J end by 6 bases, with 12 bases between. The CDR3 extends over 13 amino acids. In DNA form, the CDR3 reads TGCGCCAGCAGCCACGGCCGGGGCGGCGAGCAGTACTTC. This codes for CASSHGRGGEQYF.

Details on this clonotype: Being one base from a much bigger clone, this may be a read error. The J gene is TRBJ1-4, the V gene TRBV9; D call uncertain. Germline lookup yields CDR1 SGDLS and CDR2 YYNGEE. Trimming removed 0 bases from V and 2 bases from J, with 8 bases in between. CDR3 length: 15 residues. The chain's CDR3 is CASSVVLRTNEKLFF. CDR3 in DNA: TGTGCCAGCAGCGTAGTTTTGCGGACTAATGAAAAACTGTTTTTT. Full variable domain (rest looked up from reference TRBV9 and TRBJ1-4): DSGVTQTPKHLITATGQRVTLRCSPRSGDLSVYWYQQSLDQGLQFLIQYYNGEERAKGNILERFSAQQFPDLHSELNLSSLELGDSALYFCASSVVLRTNEKLFFGSGTQLSVL.

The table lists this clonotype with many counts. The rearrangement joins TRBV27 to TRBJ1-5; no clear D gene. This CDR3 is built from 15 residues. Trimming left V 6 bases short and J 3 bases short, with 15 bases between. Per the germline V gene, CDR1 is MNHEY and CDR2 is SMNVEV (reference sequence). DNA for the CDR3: TGTGCCAGCAGGCCCCAGGACTGGAACAATCAGCCCCAGCATTTT. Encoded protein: CASRPQDWNNQPQHF.

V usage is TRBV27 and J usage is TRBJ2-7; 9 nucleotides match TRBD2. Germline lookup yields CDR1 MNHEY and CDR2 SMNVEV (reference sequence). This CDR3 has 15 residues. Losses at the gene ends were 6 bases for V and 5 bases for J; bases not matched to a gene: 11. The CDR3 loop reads CASRRNMREGHEQYF. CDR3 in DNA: TGTGCCAGCAGGCGTAATATGCGGGAGGGCCACGAGCAGTACTTC.

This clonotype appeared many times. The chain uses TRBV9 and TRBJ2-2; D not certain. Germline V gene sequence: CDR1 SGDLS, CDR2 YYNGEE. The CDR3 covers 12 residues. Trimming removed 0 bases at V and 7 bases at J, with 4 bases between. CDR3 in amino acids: CASSVEGGELFF. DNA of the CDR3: TGTGCCAGCAGCGTAGAGGGCGGGGAGCTGTTTTTT.

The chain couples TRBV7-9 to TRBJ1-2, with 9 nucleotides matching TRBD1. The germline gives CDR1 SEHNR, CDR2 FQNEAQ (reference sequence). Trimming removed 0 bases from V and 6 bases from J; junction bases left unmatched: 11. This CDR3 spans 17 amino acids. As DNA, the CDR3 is TGTGCCAGCAGCTTAGCCTTCGGCTGGGACAGGGCTGATGGCTACACCTTC. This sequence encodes CASSLAFGWDRADGYTF.

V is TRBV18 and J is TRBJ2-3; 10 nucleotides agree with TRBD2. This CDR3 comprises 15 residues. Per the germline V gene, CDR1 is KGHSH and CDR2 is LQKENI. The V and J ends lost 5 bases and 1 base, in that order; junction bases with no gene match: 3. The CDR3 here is CASSVSGRGTDTQYF. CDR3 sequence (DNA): TGTGCCAGCTCAGTGAGCGGGAGGGGCACAGATACGCAGTATTTT.

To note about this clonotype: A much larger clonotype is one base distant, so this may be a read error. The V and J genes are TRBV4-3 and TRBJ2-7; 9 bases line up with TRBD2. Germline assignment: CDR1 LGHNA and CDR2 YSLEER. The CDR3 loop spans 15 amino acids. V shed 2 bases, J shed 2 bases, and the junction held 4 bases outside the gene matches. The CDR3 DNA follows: TGCGCCAGCAGCCAACCAATAGCGGGAGCCTACGAGCAGTACTTC. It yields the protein CASSQPIAGAYEQYF.

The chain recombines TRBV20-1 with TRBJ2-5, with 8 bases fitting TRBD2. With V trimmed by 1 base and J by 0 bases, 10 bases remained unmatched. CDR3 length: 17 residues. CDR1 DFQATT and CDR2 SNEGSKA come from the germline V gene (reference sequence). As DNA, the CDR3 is TGCAGTGCTAGAGGTCTCCTGGGTAGCGGGGACCAAGAGACCCAGTACTTC. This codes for CSARGLLGSGDQETQYF.

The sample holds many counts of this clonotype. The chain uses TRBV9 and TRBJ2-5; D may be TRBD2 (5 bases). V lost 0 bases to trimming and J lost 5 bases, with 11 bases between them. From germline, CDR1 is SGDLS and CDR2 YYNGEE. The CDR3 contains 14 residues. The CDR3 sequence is CASSVDEGTETQYF. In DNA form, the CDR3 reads TGTGCCAGCAGCGTAGACGAGGGCACGGAGACCCAGTACTTC.

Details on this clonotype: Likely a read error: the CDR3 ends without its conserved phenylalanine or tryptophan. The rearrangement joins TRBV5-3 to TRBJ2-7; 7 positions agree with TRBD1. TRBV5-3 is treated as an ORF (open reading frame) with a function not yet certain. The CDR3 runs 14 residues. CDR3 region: CASSLQGIPHEQYL. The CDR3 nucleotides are TGTGCCAGCAGCTTACAGGGGATACCCCACGAGCAGTACCTC.

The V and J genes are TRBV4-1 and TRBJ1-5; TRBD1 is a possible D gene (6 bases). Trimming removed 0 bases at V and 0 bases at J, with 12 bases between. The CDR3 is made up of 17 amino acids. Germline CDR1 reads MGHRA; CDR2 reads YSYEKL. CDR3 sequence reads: CASSQDWDTYSNQPQHF. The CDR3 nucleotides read TGCGCCAGCAGCCAAGATTGGGACACTTATAGCAATCAGCCCCAGCATTTT.

The DNA for the CDR3 is TGTGCTAGTGGTATTGTTTACAACAATGAGCAGTTCTTC. It yields the protein CASGIVYNNEQFF. The V gene is TRBV12-5, the J gene TRBJ2-1; D unresolved. Germline lookup yields CDR1 LGHNT and CDR2 FRNRAP. Trimming took off 5 bases at V and 5 bases at J, with 10 bases between the two ends. This CDR3 contains 13 residues.

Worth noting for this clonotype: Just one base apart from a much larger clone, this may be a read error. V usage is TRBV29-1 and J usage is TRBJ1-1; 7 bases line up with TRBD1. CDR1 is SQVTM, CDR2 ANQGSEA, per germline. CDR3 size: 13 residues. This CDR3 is CSVRDSDYTEALF. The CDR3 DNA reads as TGCAGCGTTCGGGACAGCGATTACACTGAAGCTCTCTTT. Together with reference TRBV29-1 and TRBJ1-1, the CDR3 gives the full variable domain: SAVISQKPSRDICQRGTSLTIQCQVDSQVTMMFWYRQQPGQSLTLIATANQGSEATYESGFVIDKFPISRPNLTFSTLTVSNMSPEDSSIYLCSVRDSDYTEALFGQGTRLTVV.

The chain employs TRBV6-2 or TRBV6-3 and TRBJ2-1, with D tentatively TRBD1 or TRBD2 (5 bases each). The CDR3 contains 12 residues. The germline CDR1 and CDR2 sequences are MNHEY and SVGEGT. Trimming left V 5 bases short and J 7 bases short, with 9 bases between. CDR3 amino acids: CASSHGANEQFF. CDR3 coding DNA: TGTGCCAGCAGTCACGGGGCGAATGAGCAGTTCTTC.

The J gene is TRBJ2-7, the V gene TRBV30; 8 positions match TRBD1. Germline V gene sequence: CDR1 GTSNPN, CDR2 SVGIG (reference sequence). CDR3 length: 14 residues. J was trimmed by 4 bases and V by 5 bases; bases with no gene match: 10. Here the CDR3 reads CAWRDRSYPYEQYF. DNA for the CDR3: TGTGCCTGGCGGGACAGGTCTTACCCTTACGAGCAGTACTTC.

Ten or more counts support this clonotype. CDR3 coding DNA: TGTGCCAGCAGTTACGGAGCCCCGTTTTTCCAAGAGACCCAGTACTTC. Encoded protein: CASSYGAPFFQETQYF. The V and J genes are TRBV6-2 or TRBV6-3 and TRBJ2-5, with D unresolved. This CDR3 is built from 16 residues. CDR1 and CDR2 (germline): MNHEY, SVGEGT. V lost 2 bases and J 1 base, leaving 14 bases between the germline ends.

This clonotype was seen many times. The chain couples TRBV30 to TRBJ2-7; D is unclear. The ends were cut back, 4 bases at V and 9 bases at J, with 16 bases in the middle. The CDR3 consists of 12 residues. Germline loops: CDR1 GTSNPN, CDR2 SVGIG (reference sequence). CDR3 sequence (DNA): TGTGCCTGGACCGATGTAGGAATCGGGCAGTACTTC. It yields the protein CAWTDVGIGQYF.

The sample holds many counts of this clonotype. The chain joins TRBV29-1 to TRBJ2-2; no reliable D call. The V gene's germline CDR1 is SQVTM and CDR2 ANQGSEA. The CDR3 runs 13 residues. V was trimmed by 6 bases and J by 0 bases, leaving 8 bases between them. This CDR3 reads CSVLKSNTGELFF. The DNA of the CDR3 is TGCAGCGTGCTAAAGTCGAACACCGGGGAGCTGTTTTTT.